This T cell receptor (beta chain) was profiled in a study of blood T cell repertoires in COVID-19. For the study at large: From the United States, Italy and Spain came samples of acute and convalescent COVID-19.

Method: immunoSEQ multiplex PCR; TCRdb's copy keeps in-frame clones and lacks some. The table records about 250,000 clones, 88% of them present only once. The CDR3 has 18 residues. Trimming shortened V by 0 bases and J by 4 bases, and 19 bases separated the two germline ends. Germline CDR1 and CDR2: MDHEN and SYDVKM. Sequences were obtained from peripheral blood. The TCR sequence derives from a man older than 75 with acute or convalescent COVID-19. This chain joins TRBV28 and TRBJ2-1; tentative D call: TRBD2 (7 bases). As DNA, the CDR3 is TGTGCCAGCAGTTTATGGCTAGCGGCCAAGGGGGGGTACAATGAGCAGTTCTTC. Its translation is CASSLWLAAKGGYNEQFF.